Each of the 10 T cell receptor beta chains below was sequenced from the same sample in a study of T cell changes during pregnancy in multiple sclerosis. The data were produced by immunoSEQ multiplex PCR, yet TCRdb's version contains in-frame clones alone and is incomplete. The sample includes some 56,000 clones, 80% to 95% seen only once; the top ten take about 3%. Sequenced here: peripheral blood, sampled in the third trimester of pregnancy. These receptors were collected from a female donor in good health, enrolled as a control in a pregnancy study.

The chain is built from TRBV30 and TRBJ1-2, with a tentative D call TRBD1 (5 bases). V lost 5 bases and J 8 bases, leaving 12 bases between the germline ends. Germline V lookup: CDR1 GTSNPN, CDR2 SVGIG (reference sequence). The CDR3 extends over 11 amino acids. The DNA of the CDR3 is TGTGCCTGGCGTAGGGGAGGCGGCTACACCTTC. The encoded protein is CAWRRGGGYTF.

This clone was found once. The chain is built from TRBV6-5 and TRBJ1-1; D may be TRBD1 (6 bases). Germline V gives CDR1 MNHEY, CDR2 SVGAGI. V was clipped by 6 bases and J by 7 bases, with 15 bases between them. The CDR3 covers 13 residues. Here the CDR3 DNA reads TGTGCCAGCAGACCGAGGGGGACATTTGAAGCTTTCTTT. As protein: CASRPRGTFEAFF.

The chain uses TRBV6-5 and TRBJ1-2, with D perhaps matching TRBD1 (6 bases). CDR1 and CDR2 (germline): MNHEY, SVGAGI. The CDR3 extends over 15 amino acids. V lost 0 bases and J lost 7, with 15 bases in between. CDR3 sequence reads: CASSYSAPTGLGYTF. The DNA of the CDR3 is TGTGCCAGCAGTTACTCCGCACCGACAGGACTTGGCTACACCTTC.

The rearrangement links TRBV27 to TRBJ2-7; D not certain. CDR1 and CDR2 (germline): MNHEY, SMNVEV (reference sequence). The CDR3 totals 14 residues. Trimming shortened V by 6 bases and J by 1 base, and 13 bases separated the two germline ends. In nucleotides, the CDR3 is TGTGCCAGCAGGATTGTAGGAGATTCCTACGAGCAGTACTTC. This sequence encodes CASRIVGDSYEQYF.

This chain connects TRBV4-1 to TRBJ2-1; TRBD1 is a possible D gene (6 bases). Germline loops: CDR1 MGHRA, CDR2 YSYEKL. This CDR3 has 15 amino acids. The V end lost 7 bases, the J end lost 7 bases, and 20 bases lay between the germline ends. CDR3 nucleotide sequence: TGCGCCAGCACCCCTCTCAGTGGGGGCATAAATGAGCAGTTCTTC. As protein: CASTPLSGGINEQFF.

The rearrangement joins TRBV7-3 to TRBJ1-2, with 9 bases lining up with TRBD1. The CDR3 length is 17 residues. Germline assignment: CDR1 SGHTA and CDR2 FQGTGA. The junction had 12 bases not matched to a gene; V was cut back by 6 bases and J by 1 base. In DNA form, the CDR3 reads TGTGCCAGCAGTTGGGGGGGGACAGGGCCTTTTAACTATGGCTACACCTTC. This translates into CASSWGGTGPFNYGYTF. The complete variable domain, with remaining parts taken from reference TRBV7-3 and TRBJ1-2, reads GAGVSQTPSNKVTEKGKYVELRCDPISGHTALYWYRQSLGQGPEFLIYFQGTGAADDSGLPNDRFFAVRPEGSVSTLKIQRTERGDSAVYLCASSWGGTGPFNYGYTFGSGTRLTVV.

The CDR3 loop is CASSMSPGQETQYF. CDR3 nucleotides: TGTGCCAGTAGTATGAGCCCAGGTCAAGAGACCCAGTACTTC. This chain uses TRBV19 with TRBJ2-5, with D unclear. CDR1 and CDR2 from the germline V gene are LNHDA and SQIVND (reference sequence). Trimming left V 3 bases short and J 2 bases short, with 10 bases between. CDR3 size: 14 residues.

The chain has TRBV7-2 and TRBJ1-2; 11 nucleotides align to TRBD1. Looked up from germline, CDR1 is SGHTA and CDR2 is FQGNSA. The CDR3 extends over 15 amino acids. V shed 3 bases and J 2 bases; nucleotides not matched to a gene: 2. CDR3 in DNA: TGTGCCAGCAGCTTGGGGACAGGGGGGAACTATGGCTACACCTTC. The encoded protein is CASSLGTGGNYGYTF.

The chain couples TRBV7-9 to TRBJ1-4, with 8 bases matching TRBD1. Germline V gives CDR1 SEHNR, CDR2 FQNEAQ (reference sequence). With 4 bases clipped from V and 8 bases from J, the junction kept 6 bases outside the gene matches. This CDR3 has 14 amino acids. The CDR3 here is CASSSKRQGEKLFF. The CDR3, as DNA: TGTGCCAGCAGCTCGAAAAGACAGGGGGAAAAACTGTTTTTT. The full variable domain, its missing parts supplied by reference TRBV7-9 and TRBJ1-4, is DTGVSQNPRHKITKRGQNVTFRCDPISEHNRLYWYRQTLGQGPEFLTYFQNEAQLEKSRLLSDRFSAERPKGSFSTLEIQRTEQGDSAMYLCASSSKRQGEKLFFGSGTQLSVL.

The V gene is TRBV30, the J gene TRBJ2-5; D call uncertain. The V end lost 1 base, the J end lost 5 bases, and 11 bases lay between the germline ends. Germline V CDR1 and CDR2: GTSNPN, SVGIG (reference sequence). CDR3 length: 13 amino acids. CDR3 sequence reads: CAWSGISRETQYF. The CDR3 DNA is TGTGCCTGGAGTGGGATTAGCCGGGAGACCCAGTACTTC.